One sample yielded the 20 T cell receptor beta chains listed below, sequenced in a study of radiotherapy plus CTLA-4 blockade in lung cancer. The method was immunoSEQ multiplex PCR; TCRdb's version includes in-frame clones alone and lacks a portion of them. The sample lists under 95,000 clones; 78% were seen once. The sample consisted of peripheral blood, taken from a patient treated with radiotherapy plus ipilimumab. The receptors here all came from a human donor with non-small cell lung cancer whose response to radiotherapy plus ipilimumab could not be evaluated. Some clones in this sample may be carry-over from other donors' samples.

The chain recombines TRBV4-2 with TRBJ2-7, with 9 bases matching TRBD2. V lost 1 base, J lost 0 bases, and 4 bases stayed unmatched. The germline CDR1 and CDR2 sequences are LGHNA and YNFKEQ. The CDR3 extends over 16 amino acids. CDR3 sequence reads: CASSQVSGGTSYEQYF. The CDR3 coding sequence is TGTGCCAGCAGCCAAGTTAGCGGGGGTACCTCCTACGAGCAGTACTTC.

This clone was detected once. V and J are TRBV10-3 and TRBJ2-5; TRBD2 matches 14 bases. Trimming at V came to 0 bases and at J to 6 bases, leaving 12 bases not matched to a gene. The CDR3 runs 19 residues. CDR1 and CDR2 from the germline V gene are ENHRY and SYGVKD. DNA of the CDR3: TGTGCCATCAGTGAGTCGCCCGGGACCGGGACTAGCGGGGGAAAGACCCAGTACTTC. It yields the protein CAISESPGTGTSGGKTQYF.

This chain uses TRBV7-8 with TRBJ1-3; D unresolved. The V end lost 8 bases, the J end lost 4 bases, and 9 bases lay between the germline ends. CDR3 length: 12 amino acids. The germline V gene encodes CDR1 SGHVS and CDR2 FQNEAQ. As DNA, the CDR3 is TGTGCCAGCGCCCGGGAGGGAAACACCATATATTTT. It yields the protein CASAREGNTIYF.

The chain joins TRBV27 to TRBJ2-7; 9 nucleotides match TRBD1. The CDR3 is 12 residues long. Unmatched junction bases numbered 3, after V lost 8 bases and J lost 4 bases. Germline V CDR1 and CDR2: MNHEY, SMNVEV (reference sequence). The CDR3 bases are TGTGCCAGCGGAGACAGGGGGTACGAGCAGTACTTC. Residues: CASGDRGYEQYF.

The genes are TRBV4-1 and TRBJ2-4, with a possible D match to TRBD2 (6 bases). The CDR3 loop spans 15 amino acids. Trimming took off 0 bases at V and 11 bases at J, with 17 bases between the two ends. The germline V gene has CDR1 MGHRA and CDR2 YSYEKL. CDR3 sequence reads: CASSQDATRGSLQYF. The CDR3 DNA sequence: TGCGCCAGCAGCCAAGATGCGACACGGGGGTCACTTCAGTACTTC.

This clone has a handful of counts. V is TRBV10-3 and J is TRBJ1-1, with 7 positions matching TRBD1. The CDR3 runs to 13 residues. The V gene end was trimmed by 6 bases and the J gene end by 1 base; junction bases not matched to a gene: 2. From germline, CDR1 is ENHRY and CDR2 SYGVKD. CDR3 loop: CAIRGQPNTEAFF. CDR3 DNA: TGTGCCATCAGGGGACAGCCGAACACTGAAGCTTTCTTT.

The CDR3: CASSEGPMPYF. The CDR3 coding sequence is TGTGCCAGCAGTGAGGGCCCTATGCCGTACTTC. The chain recombines TRBV2 with TRBJ2-7; D ambiguous. This CDR3 has 11 residues. V was clipped by 3 bases and J by 12 bases, with 12 bases between them. Germline CDR1 is SNHLY and CDR2 is FYNNEI. The full variable domain, completed using reference TRBV2 and TRBJ2-7, is EPEVTQTPSHQVTQMGQEVILRCVPISNHLYFYWYRQILGQKVEFLVSFYNNEISEKSEIFDDQFSVERPDGSNFTLKIRSTKLEDSAMYFCASSEGPMPYFGPGTRLTVT.

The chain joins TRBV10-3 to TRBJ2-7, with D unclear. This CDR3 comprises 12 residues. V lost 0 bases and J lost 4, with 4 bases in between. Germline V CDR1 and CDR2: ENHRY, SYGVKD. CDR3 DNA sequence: TGTGCCATCAGTGAGTCCAGGTACGAGCAGTACTTC. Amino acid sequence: CAISESRYEQYF.

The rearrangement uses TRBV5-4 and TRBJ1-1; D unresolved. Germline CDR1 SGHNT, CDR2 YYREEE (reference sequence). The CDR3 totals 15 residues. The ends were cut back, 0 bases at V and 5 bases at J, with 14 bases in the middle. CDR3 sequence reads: CASSLAVLPGTEAFF. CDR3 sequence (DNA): TGTGCCAGCAGCTTGGCAGTCCTGCCGGGGACTGAAGCTTTCTTT.

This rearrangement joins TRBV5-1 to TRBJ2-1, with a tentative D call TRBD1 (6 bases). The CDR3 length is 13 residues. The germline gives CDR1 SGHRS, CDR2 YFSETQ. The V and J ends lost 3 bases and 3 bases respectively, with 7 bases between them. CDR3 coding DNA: TGCGCCAGCAGCTGGGACAACTACAATGAGCAGTTCTTC. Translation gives CASSWDNYNEQFF.

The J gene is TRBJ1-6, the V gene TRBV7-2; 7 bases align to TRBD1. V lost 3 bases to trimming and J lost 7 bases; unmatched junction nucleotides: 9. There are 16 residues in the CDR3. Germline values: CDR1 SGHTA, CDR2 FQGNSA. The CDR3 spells CASSLPNRGSNSPLHF. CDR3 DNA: TGTGCCAGCAGCTTGCCTAACAGGGGCTCGAATTCACCCCTCCACTTT.

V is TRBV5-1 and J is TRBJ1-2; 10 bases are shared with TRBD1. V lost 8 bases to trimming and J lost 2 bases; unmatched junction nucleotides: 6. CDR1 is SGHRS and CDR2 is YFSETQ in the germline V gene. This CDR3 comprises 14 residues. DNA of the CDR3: TGCGCCAGTAAACCGGGACAGGGGAACTATGGCTACACCTTC. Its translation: CASKPGQGNYGYTF.

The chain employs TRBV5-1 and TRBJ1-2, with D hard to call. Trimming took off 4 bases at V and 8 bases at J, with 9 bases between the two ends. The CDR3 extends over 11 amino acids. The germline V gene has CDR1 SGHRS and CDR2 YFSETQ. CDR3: CASSDSRGYTF. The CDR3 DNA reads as TGCGCCAGCAGCGACTCCAGAGGCTACACCTTC.

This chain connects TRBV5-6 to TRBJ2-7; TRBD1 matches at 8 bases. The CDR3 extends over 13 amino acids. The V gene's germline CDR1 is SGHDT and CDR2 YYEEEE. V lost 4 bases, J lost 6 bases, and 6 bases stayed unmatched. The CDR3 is CASSLRTGFEQYF. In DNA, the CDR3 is TGTGCCAGCAGCCTCCGGACAGGGTTCGAGCAGTACTTC.

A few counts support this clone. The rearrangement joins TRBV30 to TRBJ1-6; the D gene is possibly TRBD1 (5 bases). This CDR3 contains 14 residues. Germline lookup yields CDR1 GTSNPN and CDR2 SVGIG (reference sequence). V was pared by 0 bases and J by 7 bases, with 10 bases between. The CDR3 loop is CAWSVWGENSPLHF. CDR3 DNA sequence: TGTGCCTGGAGTGTTTGGGGCGAGAATTCACCCCTCCACTTT. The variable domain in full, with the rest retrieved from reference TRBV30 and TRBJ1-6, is SQTIHQWPATLVQPVGSPLSLECTVEGTSNPNLYWYRQAAGRGLQLLFYSVGIGQISSEVPQNLSASRPQDRQFILSSKKLLLSDSGFYLCAWSVWGENSPLHFGNGTRLTVT.

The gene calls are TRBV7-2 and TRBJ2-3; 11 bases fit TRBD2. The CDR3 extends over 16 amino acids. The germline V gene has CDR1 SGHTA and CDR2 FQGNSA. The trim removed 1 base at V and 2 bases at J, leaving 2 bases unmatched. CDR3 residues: CASSLGLAGNTDTQYF. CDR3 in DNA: TGTGCCAGCAGCTTAGGACTAGCGGGGAACACAGATACGCAGTATTTT.

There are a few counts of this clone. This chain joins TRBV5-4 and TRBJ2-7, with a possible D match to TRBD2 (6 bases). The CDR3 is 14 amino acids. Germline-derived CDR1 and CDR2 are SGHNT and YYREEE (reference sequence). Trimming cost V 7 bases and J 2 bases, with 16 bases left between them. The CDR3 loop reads CASRRDLGAYEQYF. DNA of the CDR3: TGTGCCAGCCGGAGGGACTTAGGGGCCTACGAGCAGTACTTC.

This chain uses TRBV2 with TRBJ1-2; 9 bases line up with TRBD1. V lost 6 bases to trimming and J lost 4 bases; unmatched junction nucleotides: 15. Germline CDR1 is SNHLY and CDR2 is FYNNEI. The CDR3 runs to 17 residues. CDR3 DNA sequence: TGTGCCAGCAGAGCCCGGGACAGGGTAGGGGTGAGCTATGGCTACACCTTC. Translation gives CASRARDRVGVSYGYTF.

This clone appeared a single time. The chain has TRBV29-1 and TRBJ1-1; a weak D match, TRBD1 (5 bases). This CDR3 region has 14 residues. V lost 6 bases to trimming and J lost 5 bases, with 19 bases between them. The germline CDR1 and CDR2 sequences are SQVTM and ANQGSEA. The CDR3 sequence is CSVGGMGGGTEAFF. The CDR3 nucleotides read TGCAGCGTGGGGGGAATGGGGGGTGGGACTGAAGCTTTCTTT.

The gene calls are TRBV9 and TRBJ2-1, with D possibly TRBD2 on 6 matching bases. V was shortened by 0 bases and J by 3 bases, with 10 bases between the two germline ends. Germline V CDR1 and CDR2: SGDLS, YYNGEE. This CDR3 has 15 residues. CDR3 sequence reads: CASSVDRGNYNEQFF. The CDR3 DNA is TGTGCCAGCAGCGTAGACCGGGGGAACTACAATGAGCAGTTCTTC.